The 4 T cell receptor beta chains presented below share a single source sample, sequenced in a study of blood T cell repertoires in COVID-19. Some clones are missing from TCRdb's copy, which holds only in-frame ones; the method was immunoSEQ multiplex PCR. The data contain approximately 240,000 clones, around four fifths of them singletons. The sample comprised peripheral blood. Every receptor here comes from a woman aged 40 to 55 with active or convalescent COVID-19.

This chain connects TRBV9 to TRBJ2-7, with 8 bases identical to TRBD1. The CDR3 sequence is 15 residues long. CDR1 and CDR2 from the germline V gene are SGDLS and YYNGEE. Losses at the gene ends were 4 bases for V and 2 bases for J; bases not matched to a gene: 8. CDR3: CASSPWTGPTYEQYF. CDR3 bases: TGTGCCAGCAGCCCCTGGACAGGGCCAACCTACGAGCAGTACTTC.

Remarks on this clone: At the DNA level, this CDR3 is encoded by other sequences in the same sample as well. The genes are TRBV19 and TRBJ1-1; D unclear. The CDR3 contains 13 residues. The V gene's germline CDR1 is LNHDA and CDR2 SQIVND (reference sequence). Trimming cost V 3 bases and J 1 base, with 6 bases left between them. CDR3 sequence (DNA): TGTGCCAGTAGTATCACAGCGAACACTGAAGCTTTCTTT. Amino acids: CASSITANTEAFF.

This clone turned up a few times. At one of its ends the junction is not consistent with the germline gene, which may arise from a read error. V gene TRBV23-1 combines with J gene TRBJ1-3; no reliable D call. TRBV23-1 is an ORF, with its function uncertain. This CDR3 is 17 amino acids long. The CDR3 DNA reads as TGCGCCAGCAGTCAATCGATAAGTTGTTCCCTCCCAGGCGATTTGGCTTTT. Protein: CASSQSISCSLPGDLAF.

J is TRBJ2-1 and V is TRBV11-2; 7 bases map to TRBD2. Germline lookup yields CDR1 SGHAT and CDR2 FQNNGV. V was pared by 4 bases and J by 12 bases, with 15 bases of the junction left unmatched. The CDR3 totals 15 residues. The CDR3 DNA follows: TGTGCCAGCAGCTCACAGGAGCTAGCGGTAGAGAGGCAGTTCTTC. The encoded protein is CASSSQELAVERQFF.